One and the same sample provided the 5 T cell receptor beta chains below, sequenced in a study of shared clonotypes between healthy human individuals. The protocol was immunoSEQ multiplex PCR, while the TCRdb copy is restricted to in-frame clones and leaves out a portion. The sample shows roughly 2.6 million clones, just over 90% of them seen only once. Sample: naive CD4+ T cells sorted from blood. Subset given: CD45RA+ positively selected. Receptors originate from a man younger than 35 in good health.

The chain is built from TRBV5-1 and TRBJ2-3; D is unclear. The V gene's germline CDR1 is SGHRS and CDR2 YFSETQ. There are 15 residues in the CDR3. Trimming cost V 1 base and J 4 bases, with 13 bases left between them. In DNA, the CDR3 is TGCGCCAGCAGCTTGCAAGGGCGGTCAGCAGATACGCAGTATTTT. Protein sequence: CASSLQGRSADTQYF.

The rearrangement joins TRBV15 to TRBJ2-7; maybe TRBD1 (5 bases). Germline values: CDR1 LNHNV, CDR2 YYDKDF (reference sequence). The CDR3 is 16 amino acids. V lost 0 bases and J 3 bases, leaving 15 bases between the germline ends. CDR3 amino acids: CATSRESMGLGYEQYF. The CDR3 nucleotides read TGTGCCACCAGCAGAGAAAGCATGGGGCTCGGCTACGAGCAGTACTTC. Supplemented by reference TRBV15 and TRBJ2-7, the full variable domain reads DAMVIQNPRYQVTQFGKPVTLSCSQTLNHNVMYWYQQKSSQAPKLLFHYYDKDFNNEADTPDNFQSRRPNTSFCFLDIRSPGLGDTAMYLCATSRESMGLGYEQYFGPGTRLTVT.

This clone is a singleton in its sample. The V gene is TRBV5-1, the J gene TRBJ1-1, with TRBD1 matching over 9 bases. With V trimmed by 4 bases and J by 0 bases, 10 bases remained unmatched. CDR1 is SGHRS and CDR2 is YFSETQ in the germline V gene. This CDR3 is 17 amino acids long. The CDR3: CASSDRPGQGLNTEAFF. The CDR3 bases are TGCGCCAGCAGCGACAGGCCGGGACAGGGATTGAACACTGAAGCTTTCTTT.

This sequence joins TRBV18 and TRBJ2-2, with 7 bases matching TRBD1. The germline gives CDR1 KGHSH, CDR2 LQKENI. V lost 6 bases and J lost 1; bases outside the gene matches: 8. The CDR3 spans 16 residues. In DNA form, the CDR3 reads TGTGCCAGCTCCCCAACCGGACAGGAGAACACCGGGGAGCTGTTTTTT. This gives the protein CASSPTGQENTGELFF.

The chain couples TRBV5-4 to TRBJ2-5; TRBD1 might be the D (6 bases). The CDR3 loop spans 15 amino acids. Germline V gene lookup returns CDR1 SGHNT and CDR2 YYREEE (reference sequence). The V end lost 3 bases, the J end lost 7 bases, and 19 bases lay between the germline ends. As DNA, the CDR3 is TGTGCCAGCAGCTCCAACAAGGACAGCCCGGGGACCCAGTACTTC. Amino acid sequence: CASSSNKDSPGTQYF. Supplemented by reference TRBV5-4 and TRBJ2-5, the full variable domain reads ETGVTQSPTHLIKTRGQQVTLRCSSQSGHNTVSWYQQALGQGPQFIFQYYREEENGRGNFPPRFSGLQFPNYSSELNVNALELDDSALYLCASSSNKDSPGTQYFGPGTRLLVL.